There are many counts of the clone carrying this T cell receptor beta chain. Its specificity is not known. This CDR3 contains 15 residues. The germline V gene has CDR1 SGHNT and CDR2 YYREEE (reference sequence). V lost 6 bases to trimming and J lost 8 bases, with 18 bases between them. This specimen belongs to a study of CD8+CD57+ T cells in acquired aplastic anemia. As for the study in general: DNA from sorted CD4+ and CD8+ cells averaged 3.2 ug. Healthy donor sequencing depth: some 10 million CD4+, roughly 11 million CD8+ reads.

Findings of the study overall: Patients had roughly 29 CD8+ CDR3 sequences in common with controls (the shared set). Levels of CD8+ Simpson's diversity were not significantly distinct in patients versus controls.

According to the study, genomic DNA was the template for TCR beta VDJ and CDR3 profiling. TCRdb passed the reads through MiXCR, listing each CDR3 protein once. Of some 120,000 distinct CDR3 sequences detected, around 50% appear once; the ten largest clones hold 2% to 3%. Sequenced material: sorted CD4+, CD8+, or CD8+CD57+ T cells (not recorded which) from PBMCs. This chain joins TRBV5-4 and TRBJ1-6; D might be TRBD1 (6 bases). This clonotype was obtained from a human donor in good health, serving as a control. This chain's CDR3 is CASTTGGGQDSPLHF. The CDR3 region has the DNA TGTGCCAGCACCACTGGAGGGGGGCAGGATTCACCCCTCCACTTT.